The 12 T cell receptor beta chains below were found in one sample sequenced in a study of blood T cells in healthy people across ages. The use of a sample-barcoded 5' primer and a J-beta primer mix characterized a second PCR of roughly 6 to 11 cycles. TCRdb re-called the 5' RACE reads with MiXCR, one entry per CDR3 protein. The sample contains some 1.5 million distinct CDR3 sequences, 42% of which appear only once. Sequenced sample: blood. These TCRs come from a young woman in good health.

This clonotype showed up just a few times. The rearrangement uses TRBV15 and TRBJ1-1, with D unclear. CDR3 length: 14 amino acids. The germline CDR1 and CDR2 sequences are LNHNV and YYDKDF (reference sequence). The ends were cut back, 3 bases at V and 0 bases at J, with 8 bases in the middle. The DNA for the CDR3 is TGTGCCACCAGCAGCAGCGAACTGAACACTGAAGCTTTCTTT. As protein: CATSSSELNTEAFF. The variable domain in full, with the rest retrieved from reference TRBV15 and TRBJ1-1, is DAMVIQNPRYQVTQFGKPVTLSCSQTLNHNVMYWYQQKSSQAPKLLFHYYDKDFNNEADTPDNFQSRRPNTSFCFLDIRSPGLGDTAMYLCATSSSELNTEAFFGQGTRLTVV.

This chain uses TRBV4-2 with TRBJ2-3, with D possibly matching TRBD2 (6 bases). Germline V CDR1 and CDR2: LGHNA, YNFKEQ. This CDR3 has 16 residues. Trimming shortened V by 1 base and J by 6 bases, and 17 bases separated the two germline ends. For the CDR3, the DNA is TGTGCCAGCAGCCAAGGGGTCAAGCGGGTTACGGATACGCAGTATTTT. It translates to CASSQGVKRVTDTQYF.

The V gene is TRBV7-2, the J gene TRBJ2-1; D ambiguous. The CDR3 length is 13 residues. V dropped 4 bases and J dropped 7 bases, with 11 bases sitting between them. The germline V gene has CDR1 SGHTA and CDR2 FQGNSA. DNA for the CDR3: TGTGCCAGCAGCTCACTGGCTGAGAATGAGCAGTTCTTC. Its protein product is CASSSLAENEQFF.

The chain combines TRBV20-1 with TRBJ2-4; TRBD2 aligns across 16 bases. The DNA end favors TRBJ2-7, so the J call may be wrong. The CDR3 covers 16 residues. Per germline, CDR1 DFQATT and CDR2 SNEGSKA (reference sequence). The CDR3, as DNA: TGCAGTGCCCTCGGGACTAGCGGGAGGGGTCGCCACGAGCAGTACTTC. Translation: CSALGTSGRGRHEQYF.

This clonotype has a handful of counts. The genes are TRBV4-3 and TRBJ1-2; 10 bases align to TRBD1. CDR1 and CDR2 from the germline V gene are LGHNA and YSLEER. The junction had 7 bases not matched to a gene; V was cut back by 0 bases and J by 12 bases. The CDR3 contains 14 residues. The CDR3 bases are TGCGCCAGCAGCCAAGACTGGACAGGGGGGACCGACACCTTC. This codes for CASSQDWTGGTDTF.

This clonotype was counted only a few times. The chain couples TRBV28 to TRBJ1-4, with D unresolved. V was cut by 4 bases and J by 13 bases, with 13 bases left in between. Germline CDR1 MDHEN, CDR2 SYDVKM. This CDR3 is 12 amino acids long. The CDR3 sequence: CASSSSLMGLFF. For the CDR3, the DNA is TGTGCCAGCAGTTCTAGCCTTATGGGACTGTTTTTT.

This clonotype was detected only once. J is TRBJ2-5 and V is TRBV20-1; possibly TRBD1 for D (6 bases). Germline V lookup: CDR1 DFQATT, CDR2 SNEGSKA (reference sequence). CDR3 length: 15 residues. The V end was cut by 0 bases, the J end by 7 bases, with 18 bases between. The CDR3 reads CSARDRSGVLRTQYF. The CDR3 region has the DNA TGCAGTGCTAGAGATCGGTCAGGGGTTCTACGGACCCAGTACTTC.

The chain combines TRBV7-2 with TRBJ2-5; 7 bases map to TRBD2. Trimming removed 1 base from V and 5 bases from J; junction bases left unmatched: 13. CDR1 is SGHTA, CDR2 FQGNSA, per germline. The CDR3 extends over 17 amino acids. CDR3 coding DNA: TGTGCCAGCAGCTTAGAAGGCGGGGGACCCCTCTATGAGACCCAGTACTTC. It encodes CASSLEGGGPLYETQYF.

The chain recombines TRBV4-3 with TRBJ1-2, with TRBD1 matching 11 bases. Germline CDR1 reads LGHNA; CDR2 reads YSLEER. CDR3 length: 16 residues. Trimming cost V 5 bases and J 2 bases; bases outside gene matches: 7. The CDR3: CASSLRTGGENYGYTF. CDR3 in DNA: TGCGCCAGCAGCTTACGGACAGGGGGCGAAAACTATGGCTACACCTTC.

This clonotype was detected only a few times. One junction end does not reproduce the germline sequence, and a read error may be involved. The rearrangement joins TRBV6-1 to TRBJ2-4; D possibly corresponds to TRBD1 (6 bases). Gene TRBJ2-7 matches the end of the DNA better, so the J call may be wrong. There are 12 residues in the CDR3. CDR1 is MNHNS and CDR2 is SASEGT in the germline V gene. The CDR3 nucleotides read TGCGCCAGCAGTACAACAGGGACCGAGCAGTACTTC. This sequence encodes CASSTTGTEQYF.

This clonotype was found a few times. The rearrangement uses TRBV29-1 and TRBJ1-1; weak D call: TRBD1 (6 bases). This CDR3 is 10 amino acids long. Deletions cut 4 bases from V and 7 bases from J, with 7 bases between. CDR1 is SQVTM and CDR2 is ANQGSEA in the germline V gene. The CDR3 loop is CSVGDIEAFF. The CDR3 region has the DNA TGCAGCGTTGGGGACATTGAAGCTTTCTTT.

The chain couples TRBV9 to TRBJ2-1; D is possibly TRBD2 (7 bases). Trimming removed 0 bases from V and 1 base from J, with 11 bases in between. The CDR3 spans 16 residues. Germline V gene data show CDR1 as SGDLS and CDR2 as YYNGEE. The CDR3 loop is CASSVGGGWSYNEQFF. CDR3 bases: TGTGCCAGCAGCGTAGGGGGGGGCTGGTCCTACAATGAGCAGTTCTTC. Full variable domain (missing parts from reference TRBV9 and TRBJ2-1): DSGVTQTPKHLITATGQRVTLRCSPRSGDLSVYWYQQSLDQGLQFLIQYYNGEERAKGNILERFSAQQFPDLHSELNLSSLELGDSALYFCASSVGGGWSYNEQFFGPGTRLTVL.